The present TCR beta chain was sequenced within a study of CD8 T cells in ankylosing spondylitis. Whole-study findings and limits: A TCR beta motif of several highly homologous variants appeared characteristic of ankylosing spondylitis blood.

Ten or more counts support this clonotype. What it binds is not known. One entry per CDR3 protein results from TCRdb running MiXCR on the 5' RACE reads. The table lists about 44,000 distinct CDR3 sequences, 9.5% to 12% of them singletons. Sequencing used blood, either unsorted or a sorted T cell fraction (not recorded which). This TCR derives from a male donor with ankylosing spondylitis or in good health (not recorded which).

CDR3 in amino acids: CASSQPSPGAGGRAFF. CDR3 in DNA: TGTGCCAGCAGCCAACCCTCACCCGGGGCAGGGGGACGAGCTTTCTTT. The genes are TRBV3-1 and TRBJ1-1, with 7 nucleotides matching TRBD1. Per germline, CDR1 LGHDT and CDR2 YNNKEL (reference sequence). CDR3 length equals 16 residues. V dropped 2 bases and J dropped 10; count of bases not matched to a gene: 16.